This T cell receptor (beta chain) came from a study of long-term antiretroviral therapy in people with HIV. Study results and caveats: Documentation of ART adherence, viral resistance or therapy changes was absent. In HIV, the repertoires covered a tighter span of CDR3 lengths than in controls.

The V gene end was trimmed by 5 bases and the J gene end by 6 bases; junction bases not matched to a gene: 11. Germline CDR1 and CDR2: MNHNS and SASEGT. The CDR3 length is 15 residues. Of note for this clone: Antigen: not known.

Survey-level immunoSEQ v3.0 assays were run. Sequenced by immunoSEQ multiplex PCR; TCRdb stores in-frame clones only, minus some. Among about 35,000 clones listed, approximately 72% were seen once. The V call is TRBV6-1, the J call TRBJ2-7, with TRBD1 identical over 9 bases. The clonotype was recovered from a man aged 50-59 years with HIV. This specimen was unsorted PBMCs, taken 3 years after starting antiretroviral therapy. CDR3 DNA: TGTGCCAGCAGTCGGACAGGGGAGTTAACGGGCGAGCAGTACTTC. Amino acid sequence: CASSRTGELTGEQYF.